The 27 T cell receptor beta chains reported below all come from one sample, sequenced in a study of blood T cells in healthy people across ages. Primers used in a second PCR of about 6 to 12 cycles were a sample-barcoded 5' primer and a J-beta primer mix. TCRdb processed the 5' RACE reads anew with MiXCR; each CDR3 protein has one entry. The sample consists of hundreds of thousands of distinct CDR3 sequences, around half of them appearing once. Sequenced sample: blood. The receptors were gathered from an older man in good health.

This clonotype was seen a few times. The chain has TRBV10-3 and TRBJ2-3; the D gene is possibly TRBD1 (5 bases). V shed 3 bases and J shed 1 base, with 14 bases lying between them. The CDR3 consists of 16 residues. Germline V lookup: CDR1 ENHRY, CDR2 SYGVKD. The CDR3 region is CAISEGKGAGTDTQYF. CDR3 in DNA: TGTGCCATCAGTGAAGGAAAAGGGGCTGGCACAGATACGCAGTATTTT.

CDR3 protein: CSVEDTVAANEKLFF. The CDR3 nucleotides are TGCAGCGTTGAAGATACAGTGGCGGCTAATGAAAAACTGTTTTTT. The V call is TRBV29-1, the J call TRBJ1-4, with no clear D. This CDR3 is built from 15 residues. Germline V CDR1 and CDR2: SQVTM, ANQGSEA. V lost 0 bases, J lost 3 bases, and 11 bases lay in between.

This chain joins TRBV5-1 and TRBJ2-7, with 7 bases that match TRBD2. J was trimmed by 5 bases and V by 0 bases; bases with no gene match: 20. Germline V gives CDR1 SGHRS, CDR2 YFSETQ. This CDR3 comprises 19 residues. CDR3 loop: CASSLGSAGASPSVHEQYF. The CDR3 DNA reads as TGCGCCAGCAGCTTGGGTTCTGCGGGAGCATCCCCGAGCGTCCACGAGCAGTACTTC.

This chain connects TRBV20-1 to TRBJ2-1; TRBD1 is a possible D gene (6 bases). The CDR3 totals 15 residues. Germline V gene lookup returns CDR1 DFQATT and CDR2 SNEGSKA (reference sequence). V was trimmed by 1 base and J by 5 bases, leaving 15 bases between them. The CDR3 loop reads CSARVQGTTNNEQFF. The CDR3 DNA reads TGCAGTGCTAGAGTACAGGGCACAACGAACAATGAGCAGTTCTTC.

V gene TRBV6-1 combines with J gene TRBJ1-5, with 9 positions matching TRBD1. Germline V lookup: CDR1 MNHNS, CDR2 SASEGT. With V trimmed by 6 bases and J by 3 bases, 9 bases remained unmatched. CDR3 length: 16 amino acids. CDR3 coding DNA: TGTGCCAGCAGCGGTCCCTGGACAGGGGACAATCAGCCCCAGCATTTT. Translation gives CASSGPWTGDNQPQHF.

The rearrangement links TRBV28 to TRBJ2-7; D not resolved. CDR1 and CDR2 from the germline V gene are MDHEN and SYDVKM. This CDR3 is built from 14 residues. V gave up 7 bases and J gave up 7 bases, with 20 bases separating them. The chain's CDR3 is CASNGVIQWAEQYF. DNA for the CDR3: TGTGCCAGCAATGGGGTCATCCAGTGGGCGGAGCAGTACTTC.

This clonotype has just a few counts. This CDR3 is CASSQGTAAPYEQYF. The CDR3 nucleotides are TGTGCCAGCAGCCAAGGTACAGCGGCACCCTACGAGCAGTACTTC. This chain joins TRBV3-1 and TRBJ2-7; perhaps TRBD2 as D (5 bases). Germline CDR1 is LGHDT and CDR2 is YNNKEL (reference sequence). This CDR3 has 15 amino acids. Trimming took off 1 base at V and 2 bases at J, with 12 bases between the two ends.

The chain joins TRBV13 to TRBJ2-7, with D possibly TRBD1 on 6 matching bases. Germline CDR1 and CDR2: PRHDT and FYEKMQ (reference sequence). V gave up 5 bases and J gave up 2 bases, with 16 bases separating them. The CDR3 extends over 15 amino acids. This chain's CDR3 is CASSPKPWDTYEQYF. DNA of the CDR3: TGTGCCAGCAGCCCTAAGCCCTGGGACACCTACGAGCAGTACTTC.

V usage is TRBV18 and J usage is TRBJ1-2; 9 nucleotides align to TRBD1. CDR1 is KGHSH and CDR2 is LQKENI in the germline V gene. The V segment lost 3 bases and the J segment 7 bases; nucleotides outside the gene matches: 6. CDR3 size: 14 residues. Written as DNA, the CDR3 is TGTGCCAGCTCACCCCTGGACAGGGGAGGTGGCTACACCTTC. It codes for CASSPLDRGGGYTF.

The CDR3 sequence: CASSSAVPSLEQYF. The DNA of the CDR3 is TGTGCCAGCAGCTCGGCAGTCCCCTCTCTCGAGCAGTACTTC. The chain recombines TRBV11-2 with TRBJ2-7; D is uncertain. This CDR3 is 14 amino acids long. Germline V gene sequence: CDR1 SGHAT, CDR2 FQNNGV. Trimming removed 4 bases from V and 6 bases from J, with 16 bases in between.

J is TRBJ2-1 and V is TRBV18; the D is unclear. Trimming cost V 2 bases and J 12 bases, with 11 bases left between them. This CDR3 spans 12 amino acids. Per germline, CDR1 KGHSH and CDR2 LQKENI. In nucleotides, the CDR3 is TGTGCCAGCTCACCAGCCCCAGGTGGGCAGTTCTTC. Amino acid sequence: CASSPAPGGQFF.

This clonotype was seen a handful of times. This chain connects TRBV7-2 to TRBJ2-6; no definite D call. Trimming stripped 0 bases from V and 0 bases from J, with 6 bases between. Germline V gene data show CDR1 as SGHTA and CDR2 as FQGNSA. There are 16 residues in the CDR3. The CDR3 nucleotides are TGTGCCAGCAGCTTAGCCCAGCACTCTGGGGCCAACGTCCTGACTTTC. This sequence encodes CASSLAQHSGANVLTF.

V usage is TRBV20-1 and J usage is TRBJ1-2; D uncertain. The CDR3 runs to 14 residues. V gave up 8 bases and J gave up 1 base, with 17 bases separating them. Germline V CDR1 and CDR2: DFQATT, SNEGSKA (reference sequence). As DNA, the CDR3 is TGCAGTACTAAAAACCGGGAATATAACTATGGCTACACCTTC. Protein sequence: CSTKNREYNYGYTF.

The CDR3 nucleotides read TGTGCCAGCAGCCTCTCTATGGCTCCCGCAGATACGCAGTATTTT. This encodes CASSLSMAPADTQYF. The chain uses TRBV7-6 and TRBJ2-3; the D is unclear. The CDR3 is 15 amino acids. Germline assignment: CDR1 SGHVS and CDR2 FNYEAQ. V was clipped by 5 bases and J by 4 bases, with 16 bases between them.

This chain uses TRBV2 with TRBJ2-1; D is possibly TRBD2 (5 bases). This CDR3 region has 13 residues. Trimming took off 6 bases at V and 5 bases at J, with 11 bases between the two ends. Germline CDR1 and CDR2: SNHLY and FYNNEI. This chain's CDR3 is CASRRDYNNEQFF. DNA for the CDR3: TGTGCCAGCAGACGAGACTATAACAATGAGCAGTTCTTC.

V and J are TRBV15 and TRBJ1-1; TRBD1 is a possible D gene (6 bases). The V end lost 0 bases, the J end lost 4 bases, and 15 bases lay between the germline ends. The CDR3 length is 16 residues. Germline CDR1 LNHNV, CDR2 YYDKDF (reference sequence). In nucleotides, the CDR3 is TGTGCCACCAGCAGAGATCGGCCAGGGGCCTCCACTGAAGCTTTCTTT. It is translated as CATSRDRPGASTEAFF.

This chain uses TRBV7-9 with TRBJ2-7; no clear D gene. V was trimmed by 1 base and J by 2 bases, leaving 12 bases between them. Germline CDR1 and CDR2: SEHNR and FQNEAQ (reference sequence). The CDR3 totals 15 residues. This CDR3 is CASSLVSGRPYEQYF. The CDR3 bases are TGTGCCAGCAGCTTAGTTTCAGGTCGACCCTACGAGCAGTACTTC. The whole variable domain, filled in from reference TRBV7-9 and TRBJ2-7, reads DTGVSQNPRHKITKRGQNVTFRCDPISEHNRLYWYRQTLGQGPEFLTYFQNEAQLEKSRLLSDRFSAERPKGSFSTLEIQRTEQGDSAMYLCASSLVSGRPYEQYFGPGTRLTVT.

The rearrangement links TRBV20-1 to TRBJ2-1; D unresolved. The CDR3 contains 14 residues. Germline V CDR1 and CDR2: DFQATT, SNEGSKA (reference sequence). V gave up 3 bases and J gave up 8 bases, with 17 bases separating them. Written as DNA, the CDR3 is TGCAGTGCTAGTATACAGCCTAGTGGGGATGAGCAGTTCTTC. Translating it yields CSASIQPSGDEQFF.

The chain couples TRBV7-8 to TRBJ2-7; 9 nucleotides agree with TRBD1. The CDR3 has 16 amino acids. The germline gives CDR1 SGHVS, CDR2 FQNEAQ. V was pared by 6 bases and J by 2 bases, with 11 bases of the junction left unmatched. The CDR3 nucleotides read TGTGCCAGCAGAAATCCGACAGGGGGGAGGGCCTACGAGCAGTACTTC. It codes for CASRNPTGGRAYEQYF.

The chain has TRBV7-2 and TRBJ2-2, with 7 bases aligning to TRBD2. Germline assignment: CDR1 SGHTA and CDR2 FQGNSA. V was clipped by 5 bases and J by 5 bases; unmatched bases: 11. The CDR3 loop spans 16 amino acids. CDR3 sequence (DNA): TGTGCCAGCAGCGCCCGTGGCGGGAGAGGAACCGGGGAGCTGTTTTTT. Translated, it gives CASSARGGRGTGELFF.

V gene TRBV6-1 combines with J gene TRBJ2-1, with TRBD2 identical over 9 bases. The V segment lost 6 bases and the J segment 9 bases; nucleotides outside the gene matches: 12. The CDR3 consists of 15 residues. CDR1 and CDR2 (germline): MNHNS, SASEGT. The CDR3 coding sequence is TGTGCCAGCAGCCCAGCGGGAGGCCTCTTTGGTGAGCAGTTCTTC. Its translation is CASSPAGGLFGEQFF.

The chain is built from TRBV27 and TRBJ2-1; D is unresolved. Germline loops: CDR1 MNHEY, CDR2 SMNVEV (reference sequence). V was trimmed by 5 bases and J by 2 bases, leaving 10 bases between them. The CDR3 spans 14 residues. The CDR3 is CASSVGRPYNEQFF. The CDR3 DNA is TGTGCCAGCAGTGTGGGAAGACCCTACAATGAGCAGTTCTTC.

On this clonotype: Mismatch with germline at one junction end may stem from a read error. V is TRBV29-1 and J is TRBJ2-1; D unclear. The CDR3 covers 13 residues. Germline lookup yields CDR1 SQVTM and CDR2 ANQGSEA. CDR3 nucleotides: TGCAGCGTGGAGCGCAGAGGCTACAATGGGCAGTTCTTC. Its translation is CSVERRGYNGQFF.

The V gene is TRBV4-3, the J gene TRBJ2-5; 7 positions match TRBD1. Judging by the DNA end, TRBJ2-7 fits better; the J call may be wrong. This CDR3 is 16 amino acids long. Germline values: CDR1 LGHNA, CDR2 YSLEER. The CDR3 protein is CASSQDLGGPRYEQYF. CDR3 coding DNA: TGCGCCAGCAGCCAAGATCTAGGGGGCCCCCGTTACGAGCAGTACTTC.

The chain carries TRBV29-1 and TRBJ2-1; a weak D match, TRBD1 (5 bases). V was pared by 5 bases and J by 2 bases, with 13 bases between. The CDR3 spans 14 residues. CDR1 SQVTM and CDR2 ANQGSEA come from the germline V gene. The CDR3 sequence is CSVKQGQAYNEQFF. DNA of the CDR3: TGCAGCGTTAAGCAGGGTCAGGCCTACAATGAGCAGTTCTTC.

Points on this clonotype: A much larger clonotype is one base distant, so this may be a read error. The genes are TRBV29-1 and TRBJ2-5; possibly TRBD2 for D (6 bases). CDR1 and CDR2 (germline): SQVTM, ANQGSEA. V was shortened by 6 bases and J by 5 bases, with 19 bases between the two germline ends. CDR3 length: 14 amino acids. The CDR3 protein is CSVQRGRAGETQYF. The CDR3 bases are TGCAGCGTCCAACGCGGACGGGCGGGGGAGACCCAGTACTTC.

In its sample, this clonotype was seen many times. The chain recombines TRBV28 with TRBJ2-1; 7 bases fit TRBD2. V gave up 3 bases and J gave up 1 base; unmatched junction bases: 12. CDR1 is MDHEN, CDR2 SYDVKM, per germline. This CDR3 has 18 amino acids. The CDR3 is CASSLRALAGTSYNEQFF. The DNA for the CDR3 is TGTGCCAGCAGTTTGAGAGCCTTAGCGGGCACTTCCTACAATGAGCAGTTCTTC.